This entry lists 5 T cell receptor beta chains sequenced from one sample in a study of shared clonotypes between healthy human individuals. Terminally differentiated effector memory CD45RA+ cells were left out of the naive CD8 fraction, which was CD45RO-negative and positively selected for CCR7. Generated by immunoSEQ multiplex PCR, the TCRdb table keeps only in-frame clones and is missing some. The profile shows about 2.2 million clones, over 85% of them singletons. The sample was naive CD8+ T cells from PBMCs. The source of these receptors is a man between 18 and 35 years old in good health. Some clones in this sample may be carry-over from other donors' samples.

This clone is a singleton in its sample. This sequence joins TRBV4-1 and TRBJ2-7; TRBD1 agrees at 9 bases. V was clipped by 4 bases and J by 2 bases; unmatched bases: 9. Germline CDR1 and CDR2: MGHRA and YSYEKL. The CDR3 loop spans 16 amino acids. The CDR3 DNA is TGCGCCAGCAGCCCTCATCCGGGACAGGGAACCTACGAGCAGTACTTC. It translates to CASSPHPGQGTYEQYF.

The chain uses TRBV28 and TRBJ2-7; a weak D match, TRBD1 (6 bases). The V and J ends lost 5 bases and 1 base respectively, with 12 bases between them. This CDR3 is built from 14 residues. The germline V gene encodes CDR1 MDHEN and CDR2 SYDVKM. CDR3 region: CASSLGGRSYEQYF. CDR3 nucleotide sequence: TGTGCCAGCAGTCTAGGGGGACGGTCCTACGAGCAGTACTTC.

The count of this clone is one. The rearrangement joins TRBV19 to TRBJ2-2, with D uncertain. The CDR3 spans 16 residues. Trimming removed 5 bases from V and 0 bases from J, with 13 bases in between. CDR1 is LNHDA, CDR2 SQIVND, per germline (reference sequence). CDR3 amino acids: CASSPRVTPNTGELFF. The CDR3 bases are TGTGCCAGTAGTCCTAGGGTGACACCGAACACCGGGGAGCTGTTTTTT.

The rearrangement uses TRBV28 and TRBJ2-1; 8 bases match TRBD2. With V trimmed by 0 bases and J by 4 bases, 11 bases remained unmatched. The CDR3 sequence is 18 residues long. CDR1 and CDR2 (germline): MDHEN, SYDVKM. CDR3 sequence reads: CASSLWVTEQRGYNEQFF. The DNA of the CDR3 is TGTGCCAGCAGTTTATGGGTGACTGAACAGCGGGGGTACAATGAGCAGTTCTTC.

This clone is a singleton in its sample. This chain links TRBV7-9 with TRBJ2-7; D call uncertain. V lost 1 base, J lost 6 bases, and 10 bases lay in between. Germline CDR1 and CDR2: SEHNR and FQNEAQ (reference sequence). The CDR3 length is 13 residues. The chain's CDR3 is CASSLVNSREQYF. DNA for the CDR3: TGTGCCAGCAGCTTAGTAAACAGCCGCGAGCAGTACTTC.